The clone carrying this TCR beta chain was detected only a few times. This sample is part of a study of human T cells and chemical hapten exposure. This sample's time point: healthy volunteer bleed at 6 weeks. The authors' total RNA extraction used unfractionated whole blood. TCRdb recomputed calls from the RACE reads with MiXCR, one row per CDR3 protein. The table records some 65,000 distinct CDR3 sequences, around 6.3% of them present only once. The CDR3 has 17 residues. Germline CDR1 is SNHLY and CDR2 is FYNNEI. V was pared by 5 bases and J by 2 bases, with 3 bases of the junction left unmatched. V is TRBV2 and J is TRBJ2-6; 13 nucleotides line up with TRBD2. This TCR was recovered from a female donor in good health. Some clones in this sample may be carry-over from other donors' samples. The specimen sequenced was whole blood. In DNA, the CDR3 is TGTGCCAGCAGTACTAGCGGGAGGGCCGCTGGGGCCAACGTCCTGACTTTC. It yields the protein CASSTSGRAAGANVLTF.